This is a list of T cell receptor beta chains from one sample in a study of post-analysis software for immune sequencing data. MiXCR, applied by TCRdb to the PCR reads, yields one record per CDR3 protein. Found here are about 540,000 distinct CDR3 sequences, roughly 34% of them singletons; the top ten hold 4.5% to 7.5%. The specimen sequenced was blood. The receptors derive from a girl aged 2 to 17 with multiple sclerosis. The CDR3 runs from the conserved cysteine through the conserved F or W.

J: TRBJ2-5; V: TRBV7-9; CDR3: CASSARDLKETQYF
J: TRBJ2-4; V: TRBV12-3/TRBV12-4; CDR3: CASSVSQGAKNVQYF
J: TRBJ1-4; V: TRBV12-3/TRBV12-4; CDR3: CASSPADSNEKLFF
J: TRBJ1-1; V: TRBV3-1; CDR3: CASSQVAWGEQDPNTEAFF
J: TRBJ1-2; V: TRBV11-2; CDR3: CASSLDPVNYGYTF
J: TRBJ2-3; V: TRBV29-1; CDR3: CSVEPLDRGEEADTQYF
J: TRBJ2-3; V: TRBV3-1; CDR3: CASCHTSKDTQYF
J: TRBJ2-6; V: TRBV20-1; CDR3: CSAQRSSGANVLTF
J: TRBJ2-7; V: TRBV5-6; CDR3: CASSPTSFHEQYF
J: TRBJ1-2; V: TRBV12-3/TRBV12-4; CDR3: CASSSEKYGYTF
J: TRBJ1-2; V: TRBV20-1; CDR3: CSADPGSGYTF
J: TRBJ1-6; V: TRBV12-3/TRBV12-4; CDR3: CASRRQGGNSPLHF